This T cell receptor (beta chain) comes out of a study of T cells in Graves' hyperthyroidism and ophthalmopathy. General study findings and limits: Clonotypes that were expanded in thyroid above 0.001 mostly appeared in blood too. Patients with ophthalmopathy were separated from those with stable hyperthyroidism by a 13 V-J model.

Comments on this clonotype: The target antigen is unknown.

This CDR3 has 14 amino acids. The V end lost 4 bases, the J end lost 8 bases, and 16 bases lay between the germline ends. Germline loops: CDR1 SNHLY, CDR2 FYNNEI. RNA transcripts provided the source from which TCR beta CDR3 regions were amplified. An initial round of RT-PCR targeting the TCR CDR3 relied on the HTBI primer set. TCRdb called the multiplex PCR reads again in MiXCR, with one record for every CDR3 protein. The sample lists about 720,000 distinct CDR3 sequences; around 20% were seen once. The gene calls are TRBV2 and TRBJ2-3; TRBD2 might be the D (5 bases). Source material: blood. This clonotype was obtained from a woman aged 50 to 60 with Graves' hyperthyroidism that later progressed to Graves' ophthalmopathy. This CDR3 is CASSVGPRASTQYF. In DNA form, the CDR3 reads TGTGCCAGCAGTGTTGGGCCGAGGGCCTCTACGCAGTATTTT.